One and the same sample provided the 9 T cell receptor beta chains below, sequenced in a study of OX40 agonist ivuxolimab in advanced cancers. Data came from immunoSEQ multiplex PCR; TCRdb stores just in-frame clones and leaves some out. The repertoire holds some 100,000 clones, with 80% to 90% as singletons. The sample consisted of CD4+ or CD8+ T cells sorted from blood, taken in a trial of the OX40 agonist ivuxolimab. These receptors all come from an adult with an advanced solid tumor such as melanoma, head and neck, liver or kidney cancer.

The V gene is TRBV5-6, the J gene TRBJ2-6; D remains unclear. The CDR3 length is 16 residues. Looked up from germline, CDR1 is SGHDT and CDR2 is YYEEEE. The germline V and J ends were trimmed by 0 bases and 1 base, with 8 bases remaining between them. CDR3 loop: CASSLGLQSGANVLTF. CDR3 in DNA: TGTGCCAGCAGCTTGGGCCTACAGTCTGGGGCCAACGTCCTGACTTTC. Drawing the rest from reference TRBV5-6 and TRBJ2-6, the complete variable domain is DAGVTQSPTHLIKTRGQQVTLRCSPKSGHDTVSWYQQALGQGPQFIFQYYEEEERQRGNFPDRFSGHQFPNYSSELNVNALLLGDSALYLCASSLGLQSGANVLTFGAGSRLTVL.

The V call is TRBV19, the J call TRBJ2-1; D is perhaps TRBD1 (5 bases). CDR3 length equals 11 residues. The ends were cut back, 8 bases at V and 3 bases at J, with 5 bases in the middle. CDR1 and CDR2 from the germline V gene are LNHDA and SQIVND (reference sequence). The CDR3 here is CASQGYNEQFF. The DNA for the CDR3 is TGTGCCAGTCAGGGCTACAATGAGCAGTTCTTC. Complete variable domain (other parts from reference TRBV19 and TRBJ2-1): DGGITQSPKYLFRKEGQNVTLSCEQNLNHDAMYWYRQDPGQGLRLIYYSQIVNDFQKGDIAEGYSVSREKKESFPLTVTSAQKNPTAFYLCASQGYNEQFFGPGTRLTVL.

This clone was detected once. The chain is built from TRBV28 and TRBJ1-5; D unresolved. The CDR3 extends over 15 amino acids. Germline V lookup: CDR1 MDHEN, CDR2 SYDVKM. Trimming stripped 6 bases from V and 0 bases from J, with 12 bases between. The CDR3 DNA sequence: TGTGCCAGCAGGGGCGTGGGCCCTAGCAATCAGCCCCAGCATTTT. This gives the protein CASRGVGPSNQPQHF.

The J gene is TRBJ1-3, the V gene TRBV18, with D unclear. Germline CDR1 reads KGHSH; CDR2 reads LQKENI. V was trimmed by 4 bases and J by 0 bases, leaving 13 bases between them. This CDR3 is 16 amino acids long. The CDR3 DNA sequence: TGTGCCAGCTCACGGAATACAGATAGCTCTGGAAACACCATATATTTT. It translates to CASSRNTDSSGNTIYF.

The chain combines TRBV7-8 with TRBJ1-5; TRBD1 agrees at 7 bases. The CDR3 length is 15 residues. V was clipped by 1 base and J by 2 bases; unmatched bases: 2. The germline CDR1 and CDR2 sequences are SGHVS and FQNEAQ. The CDR3 region has the DNA TGTGCCAGCAGCTTAGAGGGGGCAGGCAATCAGCCCCAGCATTTT. Protein product: CASSLEGAGNQPQHF.

The chain links TRBV7-2 to TRBJ2-4, with D maybe TRBD1 (5 bases). The CDR3 is made up of 14 amino acids. Trimming removed 0 bases from V and 7 bases from J, with 10 bases in between. Germline V gives CDR1 SGHTA, CDR2 FQGNSA. CDR3 protein: CASSLASGRNIQYF. DNA of the CDR3: TGTGCCAGCAGCTTAGCCTCAGGGCGGAACATTCAGTACTTC.

The DNA of the CDR3 is TGCGCCAGCAGCCAAAGGGGACAGGGCACTAACTATGGCTACACCTTC. Translated, it gives CASSQRGQGTNYGYTF. The chain couples TRBV4-1 to TRBJ1-2; 9 nucleotides agree with TRBD1. Germline trimming cut 2 bases from V and 0 bases from J; bases unmatched to any gene: 4. The CDR3 loop spans 16 amino acids. Germline-derived CDR1 and CDR2 are MGHRA and YSYEKL.

The CDR3 nucleotides read TGTGCCAGCAGTTACACTGTTAGCACAGATACGCAGTATTTT. It codes for CASSYTVSTDTQYF. This sequence joins TRBV6-6 and TRBJ2-3; D is unresolved. Trimming stripped 2 bases from V and 0 bases from J, with 6 bases between. Looked up from germline, CDR1 is MNHNY and CDR2 is SVGAGI (reference sequence). This CDR3 contains 14 residues.

The chain combines TRBV11-2 with TRBJ1-5; D unclear. Per germline, CDR1 SGHAT and CDR2 FQNNGV. V gave up 0 bases and J gave up 0 bases, with 6 bases separating them. The CDR3 is 15 amino acids. The CDR3 DNA reads TGTGCCAGCAGCTTAGACAACTATAGCAATCAGCCCCAGCATTTT. Its protein product is CASSLDNYSNQPQHF.